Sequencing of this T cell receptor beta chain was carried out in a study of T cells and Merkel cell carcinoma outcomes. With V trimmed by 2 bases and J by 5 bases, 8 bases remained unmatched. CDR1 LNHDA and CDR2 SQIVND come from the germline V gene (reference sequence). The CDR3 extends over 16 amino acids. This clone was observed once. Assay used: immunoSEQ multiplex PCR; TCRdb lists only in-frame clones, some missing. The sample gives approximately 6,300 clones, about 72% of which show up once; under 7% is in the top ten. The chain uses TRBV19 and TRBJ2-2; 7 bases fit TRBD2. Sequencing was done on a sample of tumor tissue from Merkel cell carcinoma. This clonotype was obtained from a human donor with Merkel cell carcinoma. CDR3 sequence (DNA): TGTGCCAGTAGTATATGGGGGAGGGGTAGGACCGGGGAGCTGTTTTTT. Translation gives CASSIWGRGRTGELFF.